Described below is a single T cell receptor beta chain sequence and its context. This clone has just a few counts. This receptor's antigen is unknown. No per-base quality is available; no much larger clone lies one base away. The data stem from a study of beta chain features in type 1 diabetes (dated by TCRdb to 2017 to 2018). About the study as a whole: Mean age, gender distribution, total cell number and subset yield were not different between patients and healthy donors. A total of just under 110,000,000 sorted cells were examined across all samples, and RNA yield correlated strongly with the number of cells per subset. The study compared TCRB repertoires of sorted circulating CD4+ T cell subsets between recently diagnosed type 1 diabetes patients and matched healthy donors. Regulatory and stem cell-like memory subsets were obtained from only 8 patients and roughly eight healthy donors, while naive and central memory subsets were obtained from all 30 or so donors. On the study overall, not on this receptor specifically: In all four CD4+ subsets, TCRB CDR3 length was moderately but significantly shorter in type 1 diabetes patients. Naive, central memory and regulatory TCRB repertoires appeared more similar among patients than among healthy donors. Because cDNA rather than genomic DNA was sequenced, highly expressing activated cells could have been over-represented, although no difference in activation and CD3 levels was found between groups. Because the HLA sub-analyses included only small numbers of individuals, any influence of HLA type on TCRB rearrangement was left unresolved. Shorter templates might have been favored by PCR, but patient and control samples were amplified and corrected together, so both groups would have been affected equally by any skew. At VDJ recombination sites, patients with type 1 diabetes made fewer insertions and deleted more nucleotides, a pattern implying thymic rearrangement abnormalities.

The entire amount of isolated RNA was reverse transcribed using the High Capacity cDNA Reverse Transcription Kit, so the sequenced TCRB transcripts were expressed ones. Deep immunoSEQ sequencing was applied to naive, central memory and regulatory T cell samples, giving an average of roughly 3.5 million total reads per sample. After sorted cells were lysed in RLT buffer, RNA was extracted with DNase-treated RNeasy Micro or Mini kits, with the choice depending on cell number. Each cell subset was processed on its own to prevent cross-contamination, while patient and healthy donor samples were processed together. The immunoSEQ multiplex PCR was used to amplify TCRB sequences from cDNA, yielding 87-bp fragments that span the CDR3 region. Sequencing of the amplicons was done on the Illumina HiSeq platform. The source study handled its data this way. Synthetic template baselines were used to correct PCR bias computationally, reads within Hamming distance 2 were collapsed together, and singletons that could not be merged were discarded. Reads were aligned against IMGT so that V, D and J genes, CDR3 length and insertions or deletions at six rearrangement sites could be assigned. Within each subset, clonotype counts were normalized to sorted cell number, after which true diversity and Gini coefficients were computed with the tcR R package. Repertoire sharing was quantified using the overlap coefficient calculated on TCRB nucleotide sequences. The table comes from immuneACCESS by way of TCRdb, which keeps in-frame sequences with V and J called. Part of the clones is missing from these tables; in studies checked, under half for an unresolved V gene and the rest for unknown reasons. V, J and clone size reflect that table, while D and trimming were determined from the DNA. The sample has some 150,000 clones on record, around 8.7% of them singletons. The ten largest clonotypes hold approximately 0.68% of the sample.

Each donor gave one peripheral blood draw, approximately 100 mL on average, collected into heparinised tubes. Using a panel that included CD45RO, CCR7, CD25, CD127, CD95 and CD27, naive, central memory, regulatory and stem cell-like memory CD4+ T cells were sorted on a BD FACSAria II. Every sorted population had a purity above 98%. PBMCs were isolated right away by Lymphoprep density gradient centrifugation and were stained directly, without culture. So that batch effects would be minimized, each experiment stained and sorted samples in pairs, pairing one healthy donor with one patient. Trimming takes 6 bases off V and 6 bases off J; junction bases not matched to a gene: 7. CDR1 is given as MRHNA and CDR2 as SNTAGT, both from the germline V gene. The CDR3 runs 15 residues from the cysteine to the phenylalanine. Just the 45-base CDR3 DNA is kept, in frame starting at base 1.

This chain joins TRBV6-4 to TRBJ2-2; TRBD1 agrees with 10 junctional bases. The sequence was collected from a man younger than 30 in good health. Sequenced material: central memory CD4+ T cells from blood. Read as DNA, the sequence is TGTGCCAGCAGCGCCGGGACAGGGGAATCCGGGGAGCTGTTTTTT. The resulting protein is CASSAGTGESGELFF.